This TCR beta chain was sequenced during a study of T cell responses to AZD1222 COVID-19 vaccine. Clones were sequenced by immunoSEQ multiplex PCR, and TCRdb holds only the in-frame ones, with some missing. The sample consists of about 150,000 clones, about 90% of them appearing once. Germline CDR1 reads SNHLY; CDR2 reads FYNNEI. CDR3 length: 13 amino acids. The ends were cut back, 2 bases at V and 15 bases at J, with 14 bases in the middle. The rearrangement uses TRBV2 and TRBJ1-6; unclear D gene. Source: peripheral blood, taken on day 0 of AZD1222 vaccination. The sequence was obtained from an adult in good health. The CDR3 coding sequence is TGTGCCAGCAGTGAATCGGCCCGAAGCATCCTCCACTTT. This codes for CASSESARSILHF.